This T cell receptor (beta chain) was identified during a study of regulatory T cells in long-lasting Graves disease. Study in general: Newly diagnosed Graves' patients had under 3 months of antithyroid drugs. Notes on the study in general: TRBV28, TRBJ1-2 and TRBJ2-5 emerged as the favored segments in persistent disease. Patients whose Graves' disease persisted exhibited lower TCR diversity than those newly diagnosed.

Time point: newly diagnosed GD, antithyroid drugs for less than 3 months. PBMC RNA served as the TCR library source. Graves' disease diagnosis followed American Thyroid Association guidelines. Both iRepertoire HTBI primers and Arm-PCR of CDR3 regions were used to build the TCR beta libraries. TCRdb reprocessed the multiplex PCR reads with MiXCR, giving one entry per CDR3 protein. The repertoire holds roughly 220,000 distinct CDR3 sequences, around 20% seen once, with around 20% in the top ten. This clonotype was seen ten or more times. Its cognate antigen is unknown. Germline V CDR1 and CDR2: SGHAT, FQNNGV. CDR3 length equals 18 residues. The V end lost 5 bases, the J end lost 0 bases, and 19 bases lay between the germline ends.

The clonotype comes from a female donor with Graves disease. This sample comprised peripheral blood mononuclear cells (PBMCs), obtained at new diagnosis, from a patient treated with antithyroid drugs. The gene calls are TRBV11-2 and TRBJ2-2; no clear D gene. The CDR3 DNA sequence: TGTGCCAGCAGCCCCTTTCCCCGGTCGGAAACGAACACCGGGGAGCTGTTTTTT. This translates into CASSPFPRSETNTGELFF.